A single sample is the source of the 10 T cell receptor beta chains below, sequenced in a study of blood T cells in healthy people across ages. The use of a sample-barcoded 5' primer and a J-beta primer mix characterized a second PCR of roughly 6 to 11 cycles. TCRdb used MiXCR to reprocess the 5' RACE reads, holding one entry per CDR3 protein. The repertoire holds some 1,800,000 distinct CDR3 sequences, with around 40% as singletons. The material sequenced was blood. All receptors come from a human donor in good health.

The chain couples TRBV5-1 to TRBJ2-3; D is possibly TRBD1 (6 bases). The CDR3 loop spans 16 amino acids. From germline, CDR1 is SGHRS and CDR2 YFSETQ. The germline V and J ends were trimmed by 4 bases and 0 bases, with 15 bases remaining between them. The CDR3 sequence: CASSGGHVPSTDTQYF. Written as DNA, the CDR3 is TGCGCCAGCAGCGGGGGACATGTACCTAGCACAGATACGCAGTATTTT.

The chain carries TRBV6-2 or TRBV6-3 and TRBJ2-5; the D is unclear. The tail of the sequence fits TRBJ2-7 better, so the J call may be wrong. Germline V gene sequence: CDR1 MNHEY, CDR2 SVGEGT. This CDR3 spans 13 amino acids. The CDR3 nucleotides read TGTGCCAGCAGTTACAACAGCGTCTACGAGCAGTACTTC. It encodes CASSYNSVYEQYF.

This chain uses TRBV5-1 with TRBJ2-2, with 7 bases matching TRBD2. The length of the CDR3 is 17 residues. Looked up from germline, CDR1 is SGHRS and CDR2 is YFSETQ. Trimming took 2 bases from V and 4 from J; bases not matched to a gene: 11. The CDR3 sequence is CASSFFLIASGTGELFF. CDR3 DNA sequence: TGCGCCAGCAGCTTTTTTTTAATCGCTAGCGGCACCGGGGAGCTGTTTTTT.

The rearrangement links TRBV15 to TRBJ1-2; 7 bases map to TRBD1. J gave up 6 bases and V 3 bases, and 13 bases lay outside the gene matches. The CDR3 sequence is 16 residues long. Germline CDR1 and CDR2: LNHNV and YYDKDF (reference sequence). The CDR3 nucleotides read TGTGCCACCAGCAGTCTCCGGACAGGCCTTCACCATGGCTACACCTTC. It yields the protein CATSSLRTGLHHGYTF.

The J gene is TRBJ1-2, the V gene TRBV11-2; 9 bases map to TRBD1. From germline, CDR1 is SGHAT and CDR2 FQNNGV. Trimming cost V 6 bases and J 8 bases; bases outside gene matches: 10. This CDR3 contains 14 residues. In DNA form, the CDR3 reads TGTGCCAGCAGTCCGGGACAGGGATGGTGGGGCTACACCTTC. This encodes CASSPGQGWWGYTF.

DNA for the CDR3: TGTGCCAGCAGTGAAGGTTGGGATAGCTACAGCCAAGAGACCCAGTACTTC. Protein sequence: CASSEGWDSYSQETQYF. The chain employs TRBV6-1 and TRBJ2-5; D remains unclear. CDR1 is MNHNS and CDR2 is SASEGT in the germline V gene. This CDR3 contains 17 residues. The V end lost 1 base, the J end lost 1 base, and 16 bases lay between the germline ends.

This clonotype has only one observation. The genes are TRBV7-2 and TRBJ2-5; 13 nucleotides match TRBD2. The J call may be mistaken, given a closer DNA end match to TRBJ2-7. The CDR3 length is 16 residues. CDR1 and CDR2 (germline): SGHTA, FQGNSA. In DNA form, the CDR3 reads TGTGCCAGCAGCCCCCGGACTAGCGGGGGCTTTTACGAGCAGTACTTC. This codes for CASSPRTSGGFYEQYF.

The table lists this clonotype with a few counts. CDR3 bases: TGTGCCAGCAGTTGGGACAACTATGGCTACACCTTC. This gives the protein CASSWDNYGYTF. This chain links TRBV28 with TRBJ1-2, with D perhaps matching TRBD1 (5 bases). There are 12 residues in the CDR3. The V gene lost 4 bases and the J gene lost 2 bases, with 5 bases spanning the gap. Germline values: CDR1 MDHEN, CDR2 SYDVKM.

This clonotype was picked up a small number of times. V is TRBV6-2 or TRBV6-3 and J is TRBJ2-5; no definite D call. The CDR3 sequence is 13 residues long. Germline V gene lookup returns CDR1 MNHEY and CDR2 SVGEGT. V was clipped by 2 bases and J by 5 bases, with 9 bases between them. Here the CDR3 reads CASSYTRFETQYF. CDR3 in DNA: TGTGCCAGCAGTTACACCCGTTTTGAGACCCAGTACTTC.

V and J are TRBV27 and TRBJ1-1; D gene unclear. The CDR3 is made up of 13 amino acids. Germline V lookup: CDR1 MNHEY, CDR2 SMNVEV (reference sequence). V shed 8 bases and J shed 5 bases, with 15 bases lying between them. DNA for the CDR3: TGTGCCAGCGGTTGGTCTCTTGGGACTGAAGCTTTCTTT. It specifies CASGWSLGTEAFF.